One and the same sample provided the 9 T cell receptor beta chains below, sequenced in a study of beta chain features in type 1 diabetes. Regarding the study as a whole: Type 1 diabetes patients showed a moderate but significant shortening of TCRB CDR3s in all four CD4+ subsets.

No cognate antigen is known for these TCRs. Sequenced material consisted of expressed TCRB transcripts (all of the isolated RNA was reverse transcribed). The table came from immunoSEQ multiplex PCR; TCRdb's copy has only in-frame clones and leaves some out. The sample holds 240,000 or so clones, roughly 22% seen once. The sample taken for sequencing was naive CD4+ T cells from blood. The receptors were sampled from a woman aged 40 to 49 with type 1 diabetes.

This clone was seen a few times. The genes are TRBV28 and TRBJ1-2; 9 bases agree with TRBD1. The V and J ends lost 6 bases and 8 bases, in that order; junction bases with no gene match: 7. CDR3 length: 13 amino acids. From germline, CDR1 is MDHEN and CDR2 SYDVKM. The CDR3 nucleotides are TGTGCCAGCAGCCCCGGACAGGGGAAGGGCTACACCTTC. Its translation: CASSPGQGKGYTF.

This clone was found a few times. The gene calls are TRBV23-1 and TRBJ1-1, with 7 bases fitting TRBD1. TRBV23-1 belongs to the ORF category, with a function that is uncertain. The ends lost 0 bases at V and 1 base at J; junction bases unmatched: 11. The CDR3 has 18 residues. The CDR3 DNA follows: TGCGCCAGCAGTCAATCGAGGTCACCGACAGGGTGGAACACTGAAGCTTTCTTT. This gives the protein CASSQSRSPTGWNTEAFF.

The CDR3 spells CASSRTRVSYEQYF. For the CDR3, the DNA is TGTGCCAGCAGCCGTACCCGGGTCTCCTACGAGCAGTACTTC. The chain couples TRBV6-5 to TRBJ2-7; D uncertain. The CDR3 extends over 14 amino acids. With 6 bases removed from V and 0 bases from J, the gap between germline ends came to 12 bases. Looked up from germline, CDR1 is MNHEY and CDR2 is SVGAGI.

V usage is TRBV18 and J usage is TRBJ1-1; D ambiguous. CDR1 and CDR2 (germline): KGHSH, LQKENI. The CDR3 contains 14 residues. V was pared by 2 bases and J by 1 base, with 8 bases between. The CDR3 sequence is CASSPEYSNTEAFF. CDR3 in DNA: TGTGCCAGCTCACCAGAATACTCGAACACTGAAGCTTTCTTT.

This clone was found a few times. The chain has TRBV7-2 and TRBJ2-7; a possible D gene is TRBD2 (6 bases). The CDR3 spans 15 residues. The V and J ends lost 4 bases and 6 bases respectively, with 19 bases between them. Germline CDR1 reads SGHTA; CDR2 reads FQGNSA. As DNA, the CDR3 is TGTGCCAGCAGCTCCTTCAAGGCGGGGTTGGGCGAGCAGTACTTC. It encodes CASSSFKAGLGEQYF.

This clone was observed a handful of times. J is TRBJ1-1 and V is TRBV29-1, with a tentative D call TRBD1 (6 bases). Germline V CDR1 and CDR2: SQVTM, ANQGSEA. The CDR3 contains 12 residues. Trimming removed 6 bases from V and 3 bases from J, with 11 bases in between. CDR3: CSVVGQYTEAFF. The CDR3 DNA sequence: TGCAGCGTGGTCGGACAGTACACTGAAGCTTTCTTT.

This clone has just a few counts. The same CDR3 also results from other DNA sequences found in this sample. This rearrangement joins TRBV28 to TRBJ2-3; 8 bases fit TRBD2. J gave up 2 bases and V 5 bases, and 3 bases lay outside the gene matches. There are 14 residues in the CDR3. CDR1 is MDHEN, CDR2 SYDVKM, per germline. CDR3 sequence reads: CASSRGGSTDTQYF. The CDR3 region has the DNA TGTGCCAGCAGTCGGGGGGGATCCACAGATACGCAGTATTTT. Combining the CDR3 with reference TRBV28 and TRBJ2-3 gives the whole variable domain DVKVTQSSRYLVKRTGEKVFLECVQDMDHENMFWYRQDPGLGLRLIYFSYDVKMKEKGDIPEGYSVSREKKERFSLILESASTNQTSMYLCASSRGGSTDTQYFGPGTRLTVL.

This clone was counted only a few times. The chain couples TRBV7-2 to TRBJ2-1, with 15 bases lining up with TRBD2. Per germline, CDR1 SGHTA and CDR2 FQGNSA. This CDR3 has 17 residues. V was clipped by 5 bases and J by 5 bases; unmatched bases: 7. In DNA, the CDR3 is TGTGCCAGCAGCGCGCAGGGACTAGCGGGAGGCAACAATGAGCAGTTCTTC. Its protein product is CASSAQGLAGGNNEQFF.

The rearrangement uses TRBV29-1 and TRBJ1-2; the match to TRBD1 covers 7 bases. Germline CDR1 is SQVTM and CDR2 is ANQGSEA. Germline trimming cut 6 bases from V and 3 bases from J; bases unmatched to any gene: 7. The CDR3 loop spans 13 amino acids. The CDR3 region has the DNA TGCAGCGTCGCGGGACAGATCGACTATGGCTACACCTTC. Protein sequence: CSVAGQIDYGYTF.